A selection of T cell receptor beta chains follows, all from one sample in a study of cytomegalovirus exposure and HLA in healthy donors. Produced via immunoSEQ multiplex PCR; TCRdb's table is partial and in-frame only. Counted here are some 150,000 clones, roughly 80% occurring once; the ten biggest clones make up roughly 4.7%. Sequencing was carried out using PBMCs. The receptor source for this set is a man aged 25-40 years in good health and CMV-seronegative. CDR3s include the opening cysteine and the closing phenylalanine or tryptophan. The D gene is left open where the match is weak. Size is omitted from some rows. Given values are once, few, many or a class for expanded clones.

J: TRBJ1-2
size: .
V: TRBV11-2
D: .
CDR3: CASSLDRGGAGNYGYTF
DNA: TGTGCCAGCAGCTTAGATAGGGGAGGAGCAGGGAACTATGGCTACACCTTC

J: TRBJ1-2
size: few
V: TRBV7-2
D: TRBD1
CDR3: CASSQNKGQEANYGYTF
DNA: TGTGCCAGCAGCCAGAATAAGGGACAGGAAGCTAACTATGGCTACACCTTC

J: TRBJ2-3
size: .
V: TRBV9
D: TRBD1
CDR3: CASTVDDRGVTDTQYF
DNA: TGTGCCAGCACCGTAGACGACAGGGGAGTCACAGATACGCAGTATTTT

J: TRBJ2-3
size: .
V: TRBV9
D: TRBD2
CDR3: CASSVDGAPGLVADTQYF
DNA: TGTGCCAGCAGCGTAGATGGAGCGCCGGGACTAGTAGCAGATACGCAGTATTTT

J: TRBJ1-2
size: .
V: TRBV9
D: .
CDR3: CASSVSRIDGYTF
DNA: TGTGCCAGCAGCGTAAGCAGGATTGATGGCTACACCTTC

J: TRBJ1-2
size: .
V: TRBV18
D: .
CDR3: CASSPPVNAWSGYTF
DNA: TGTGCCAGCTCACCACCGGTAAACGCCTGGAGCGGCTACACCTTC

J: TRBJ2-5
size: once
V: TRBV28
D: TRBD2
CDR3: CATGGRGGQETQYF
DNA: TGTGCCACAGGGGGGCGGGGGGGCCAAGAGACCCAGTACTTC

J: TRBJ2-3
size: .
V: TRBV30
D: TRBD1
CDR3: CASGQGGDTQYF
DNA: TGTGCCTCCGGACAGGGGGGGGATACGCAGTATTTT

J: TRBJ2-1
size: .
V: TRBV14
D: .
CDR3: CASSQVTALGQFF
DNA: TGTGCCAGCAGCCAAGTAACCGCCCTAGGGCAGTTCTTC

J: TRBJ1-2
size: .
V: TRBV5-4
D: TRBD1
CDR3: CASRPTGTDYGYTF
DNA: TGTGCCAGCAGGCCCACCGGGACAGACTATGGCTACACCTTC

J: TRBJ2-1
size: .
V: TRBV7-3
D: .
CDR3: CASSLGLANDEQFF
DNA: TGTGCCAGCAGCTTGGGACTGGCGAATGATGAGCAGTTCTTC

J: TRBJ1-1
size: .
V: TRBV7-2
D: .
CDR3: CASSLAPWGQRLRTEAFF
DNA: TGTGCCAGCAGCTTAGCCCCATGGGGGCAGAGGCTGAGGACTGAAGCTTTCTTT

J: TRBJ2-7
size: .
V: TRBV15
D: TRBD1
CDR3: CATTGQGDYEQYF
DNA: TGTGCCACCACGGGACAGGGAGACTACGAGCAGTACTTC

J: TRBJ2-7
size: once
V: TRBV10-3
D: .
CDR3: CAISQGDYEQYF
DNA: TGTGCCATCTCCCAAGGGGACTACGAGCAGTACTTC

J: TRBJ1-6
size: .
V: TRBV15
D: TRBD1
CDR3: CATSRVRTGEPYNSPLHF
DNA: TGTGCCACCAGCAGAGTTCGGACAGGGGAACCCTATAATTCACCCCTCCACTTT

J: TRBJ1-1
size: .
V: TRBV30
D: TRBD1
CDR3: CASSTGGGFF
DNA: TGTGCCTCGTCAACAGGGGGTGGTTTCTTT

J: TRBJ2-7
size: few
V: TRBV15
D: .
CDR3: CATSSGESASSYEQYF
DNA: TGTGCCACCAGCAGCGGTGAAAGCGCCAGCTCCTACGAGCAGTACTTC

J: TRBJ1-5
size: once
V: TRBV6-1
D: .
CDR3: CASSELPQPQHF
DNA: TGTGCCAGCAGTGAACTACCACAGCCCCAGCATTTT

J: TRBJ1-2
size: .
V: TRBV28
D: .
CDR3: CASSLRGAYYGYTF
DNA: TGTGCCAGCAGTTTGCGGGGTGCGTATTATGGCTACACCTTC

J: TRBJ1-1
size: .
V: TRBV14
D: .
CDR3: CASSPSVRVSDTEAFF
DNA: TGTGCCAGCAGCCCCTCGGTGAGGGTTTCTGACACTGAAGCTTTCTTT

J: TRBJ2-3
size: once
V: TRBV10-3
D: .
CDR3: CAISEGGSGGRPTDTQYF
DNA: TGTGCCATCAGTGAGGGGGGATCGGGGGGCCGCCCCACAGATACGCAGTATTTT

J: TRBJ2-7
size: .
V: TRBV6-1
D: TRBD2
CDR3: CATLMTSGREQYF
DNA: TGTGCCACCTTAATGACTAGCGGGAGAGAGCAGTACTTC

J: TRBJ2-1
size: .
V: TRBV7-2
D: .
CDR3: CASSLSQWALLGTFF
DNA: TGTGCCAGCAGCCTATCACAGTGGGCTCTACTGGGTACCTTCTTC

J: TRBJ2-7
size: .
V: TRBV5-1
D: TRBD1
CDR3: CASGQGSSRVIEQYF
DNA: TGCGCCAGCGGACAGGGAAGTAGCAGAGTCATCGAGCAGTACTTC

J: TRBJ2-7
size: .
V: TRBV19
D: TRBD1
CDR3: CASSINTDRAFDEQYF
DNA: TGTGCCAGTAGTATAAACACGGACAGGGCTTTTGACGAGCAGTACTTC

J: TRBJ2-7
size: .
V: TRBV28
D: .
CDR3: CASSLRLPYEQYF
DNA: TGTGCCAGCAGTTTACGACTGCCCTACGAGCAGTACTTC

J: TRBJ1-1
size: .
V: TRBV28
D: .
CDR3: CASSVLAGTEAFF
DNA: TGTGCCAGCAGTGTTCTTGCGGGCACTGAAGCTTTCTTT

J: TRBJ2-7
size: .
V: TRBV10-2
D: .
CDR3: CASSVNTQTYEQYF
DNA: TGCGCCAGCAGTGTTAACACCCAAACCTACGAGCAGTACTTC

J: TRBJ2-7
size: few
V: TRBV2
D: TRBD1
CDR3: CASSADRAGSYEQYF
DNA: TGTGCCAGCAGTGCGGACAGGGCTGGTTCCTACGAGCAGTACTTC

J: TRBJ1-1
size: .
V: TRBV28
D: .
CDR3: CASSLFGTPWGEAFF
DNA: TGTGCCAGCAGTTTATTCGGGACACCCTGGGGTGAAGCTTTCTTT

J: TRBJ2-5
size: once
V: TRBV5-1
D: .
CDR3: CASSFGAAAYETQYF
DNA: TGCGCCAGCAGCTTTGGCGCGGCCGCATATGAGACCCAGTACTTC

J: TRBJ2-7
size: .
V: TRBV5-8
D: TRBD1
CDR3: CASPPGQGVGGSYEQYF
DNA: TGTGCCAGCCCACCGGGACAGGGCGTAGGAGGCTCCTACGAGCAGTACTTC

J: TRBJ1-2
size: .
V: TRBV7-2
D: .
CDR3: CASSPRAAGYGYTF
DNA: TGTGCCAGCAGCCCCAGGGCCGCTGGGTATGGCTACACCTTC

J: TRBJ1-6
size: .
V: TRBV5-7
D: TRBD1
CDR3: CASTGTGLEVTYNSPLHF
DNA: TGTGCCAGCACCGGGACAGGCTTGGAAGTCACCTATAATTCACCCCTCCACTTT

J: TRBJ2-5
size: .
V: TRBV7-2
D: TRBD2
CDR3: CASSQRGEGTQYF
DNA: TGTGCCAGCAGTCAGCGGGGGGAGGGGACCCAGTACTTC

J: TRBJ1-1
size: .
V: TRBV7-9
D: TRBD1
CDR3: CASSLMGKQGGMNTEAFF
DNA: TGTGCCAGCAGCTTAATGGGGAAACAGGGGGGCATGAACACTGAAGCTTTCTTT

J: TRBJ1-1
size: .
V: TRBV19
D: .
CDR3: CASIGGETGIDTEAFF
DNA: TGTGCCAGTATCGGGGGGGAAACAGGGATAGACACTGAAGCTTTCTTT

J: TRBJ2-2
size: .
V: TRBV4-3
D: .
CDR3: CASSQDPPALAGRELFF
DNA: TGCGCCAGCAGCCAAGATCCCCCGGCCCTTGCGGGCAGGGAGCTGTTTTTT

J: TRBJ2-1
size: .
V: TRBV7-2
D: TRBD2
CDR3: CASSFASGSGNEQFF
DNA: TGTGCCAGCAGTTTCGCTAGCGGGAGTGGGAATGAGCAGTTCTTC

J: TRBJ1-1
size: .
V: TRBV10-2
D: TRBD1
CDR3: CASRDRAPNTEAFF
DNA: TGCGCCAGCAGAGACAGGGCCCCCAACACTGAAGCTTTCTTT

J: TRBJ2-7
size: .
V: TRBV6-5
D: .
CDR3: CASSYSDPGNEQYF
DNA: TGTGCCAGCAGTTACTCGGACCCAGGGAACGAGCAGTACTTC

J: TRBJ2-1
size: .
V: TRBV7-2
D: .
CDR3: CASSLDFGQSYNEQFF
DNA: TGTGCCAGCAGCTTAGATTTTGGCCAGTCCTACAATGAGCAGTTCTTC

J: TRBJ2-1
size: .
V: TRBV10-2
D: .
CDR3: CASSEQALLNEQFF
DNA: TGCGCCAGCAGTGAGCAGGCCTTGTTGAATGAGCAGTTCTTC

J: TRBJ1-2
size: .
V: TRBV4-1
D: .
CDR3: CASKAPQENGYTF
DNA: TGCGCCAGCAAAGCTCCACAGGAAAATGGCTACACCTTC

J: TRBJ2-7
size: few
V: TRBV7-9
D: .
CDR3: CASSTDSYEQYF
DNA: TGTGCCAGCAGCACAGACTCCTACGAGCAGTACTTC